This record covers a single TCR beta chain. The data originate from a study of T cell responses to AZD1222 COVID-19 vaccine. Sequencing was performed with immunoSEQ multiplex PCR; in TCRdb, only in-frame clones are kept and a portion is missing. The table has roughly 150,000 clones, approximately 90% seen once. This CDR3 spans 19 amino acids. The trim removed 1 base at V and 1 base at J, leaving 10 bases unmatched. The germline CDR1 and CDR2 sequences are MNHEY and SMNVEV (reference sequence). The specimen comprised peripheral blood, sampled on day 0 of AZD1222 vaccination. This sequence originates from an adult in good health. The chain carries TRBV27 and TRBJ2-3; TRBD2 matches at 11 bases. The CDR3 reads CASSLYGSGGAVGTDTQYF. The DNA of the CDR3 is TGTGCCAGCAGTTTATATGGTAGCGGGGGGGCCGTAGGCACAGATACGCAGTATTTT.